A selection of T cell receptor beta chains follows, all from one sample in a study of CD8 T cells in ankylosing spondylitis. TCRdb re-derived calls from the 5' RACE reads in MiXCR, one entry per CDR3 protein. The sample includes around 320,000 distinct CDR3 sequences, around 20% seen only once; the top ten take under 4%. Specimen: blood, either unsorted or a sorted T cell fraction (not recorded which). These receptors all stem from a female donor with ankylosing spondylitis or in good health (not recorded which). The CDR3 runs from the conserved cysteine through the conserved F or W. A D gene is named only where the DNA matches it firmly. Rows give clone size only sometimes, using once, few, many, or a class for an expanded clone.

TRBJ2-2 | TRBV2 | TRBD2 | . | CASRLAGPNTGELFF | TGTGCCAGCAGACTAGCGGGTCCGAACACCGGGGAGCTGTTTTTT
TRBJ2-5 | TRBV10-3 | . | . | CAIGGTDQETQYF | TGTGCCATCGGTGGGACTGATCAAGAGACCCAGTACTTC
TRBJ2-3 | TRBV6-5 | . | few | CASSRNTDTQYF | TGTGCCAGCAGCCGAAACACAGATACGCAGTATTTT
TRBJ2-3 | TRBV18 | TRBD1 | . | CASSDRETDTQYF | TGTGCCAGCTCAGACAGGGAGACAGATACGCAGTATTTT
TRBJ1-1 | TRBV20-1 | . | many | CSARKGTSAFF | TGCAGTGCTAGAAAAGGGACATCGGCTTTCTTT
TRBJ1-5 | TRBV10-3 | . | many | CATSLQGSLQPQHF | TGTGCCACCTCTCTACAGGGCTCTCTCCAGCCCCAGCATTTT
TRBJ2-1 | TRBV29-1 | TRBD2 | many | CSAAGLAGGNEQFF | TGCAGCGCAGCGGGTCTAGCGGGGGGAAATGAGCAGTTCTTC
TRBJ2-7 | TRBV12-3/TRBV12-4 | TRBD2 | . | CASSRGTSGTGREQYF | TGTGCCAGCAGTAGAGGGACTAGCGGAACCGGGCGCGAGCAGTACTTC
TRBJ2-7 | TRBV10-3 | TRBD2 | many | CAISSGRSEQYF | TGTGCCATCAGCAGCGGGAGAAGCGAGCAGTACTTC
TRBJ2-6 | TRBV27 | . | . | CASSLRRASGANVLTF | TGTGCCAGCAGTCTACGGCGGGCCTCTGGGGCCAACGTCCTGACTTTC
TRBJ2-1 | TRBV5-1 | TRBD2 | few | CASSLVAGGLNNEQFF | TGCGCCAGCAGCTTGGTGGCGGGAGGGCTTAACAATGAGCAGTTCTTC
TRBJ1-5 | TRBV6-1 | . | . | CASTGERGQPQHF | TGTGCCAGCACGGGAGAACGGGGTCAGCCCCAGCATTTT
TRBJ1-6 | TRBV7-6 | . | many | CASSRDTLYKSPLHF | TGTGCCAGCAGCCGCGACACGCTCTATAAGTCACCCCTCCACTTT
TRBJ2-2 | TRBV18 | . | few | CASSQYTGELFF | TGTGCCAGCTCACAATACACCGGGGAGCTGTTTTTT
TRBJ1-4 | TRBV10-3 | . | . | CAISEWFNEKLFF | TGTGCCATCAGTGAATGGTTTAATGAAAAACTGTTTTTT
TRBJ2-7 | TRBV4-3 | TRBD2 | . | CASSRNRLAGDHEQYF | TGCGCCAGCAGTCGGAATCGACTAGCGGGAGACCACGAGCAGTACTTC
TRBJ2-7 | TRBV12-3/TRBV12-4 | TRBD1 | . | CASSQDRVLPSYEQYF | TGTGCCAGCAGTCAAGACAGGGTCTTGCCCTCCTACGAGCAGTACTTC
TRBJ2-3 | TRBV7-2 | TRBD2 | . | CASSLAGLALVGTDTQYF | TGTGCCAGCAGCTTAGCCGGACTAGCGTTAGTAGGCACAGATACGCAGTATTTT
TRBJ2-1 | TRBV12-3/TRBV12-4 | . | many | CASSTHNEQFF | TGTGCCAGCAGTACGCACAATGAGCAGTTCTTC
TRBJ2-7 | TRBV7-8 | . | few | CASSLLSSRSGLLRRYEQYF | TGTGCCAGCAGCTTATTGTCGTCTCGATCGGGACTCTTGAGGAGGTACGAGCAGTACTTC
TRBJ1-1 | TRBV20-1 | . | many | CRGEGRGGNTEAFF | TGCAGAGGGGAGGGAAGAGGAGGGAACACTGAAGCTTTCTTT
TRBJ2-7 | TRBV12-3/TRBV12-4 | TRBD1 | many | CASRQRGTVDEQYF | TGTGCCAGCAGACAGAGAGGGACAGTAGACGAGCAGTACTTC
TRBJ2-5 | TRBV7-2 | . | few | CASSSTLTETQYF | TGTGCCAGCAGCTCCACCCTAACAGAGACCCAGTACTTC
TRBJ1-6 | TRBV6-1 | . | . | CASSHGGLTRNSPLHF | TGTGCCAGCAGCCACGGAGGACTGACCCGGAATTCACCCCTCCACTTT
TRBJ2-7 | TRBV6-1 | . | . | CASSDGRRAYEQYF | TGTGCCAGCAGTGATGGGCGGAGAGCCTACGAGCAGTACTTC
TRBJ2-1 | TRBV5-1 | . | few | CASSLAGTRSYNEQFF | TGCGCCAGCAGCTTGGCCGGGACTCGCTCCTACAATGAGCAGTTCTTC
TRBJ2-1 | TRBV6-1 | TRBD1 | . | CASSDPGQGYNEQFF | TGTGCCAGCAGTGACCCGGGACAGGGGTACAATGAGCAGTTCTTC
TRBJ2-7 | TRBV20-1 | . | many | CSARKLGPYEQYF | TGCAGTGCTAGAAAGCTAGGACCCTACGAGCAGTACTTC
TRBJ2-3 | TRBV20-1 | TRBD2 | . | CSASGLDHRYAQYF | TGCAGTGCTTCCGGACTAGACCACAGATATGCGCAGTATTTT
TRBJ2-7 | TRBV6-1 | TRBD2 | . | CASRASGSRNREQYF | TGTGCCAGCAGGGCTAGCGGGAGCCGTAATCGCGAGCAGTACTTC
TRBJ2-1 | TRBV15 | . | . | CATSRDRSGSSFF | TGTGCCACCAGCAGAGATCGGTCGGGGTCTTCGTTCTTC
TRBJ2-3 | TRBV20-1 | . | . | CSAARWGGTDTQYF | TGCAGTGCTGCCCGGTGGGGAGGCACAGATACGCAGTATTTT
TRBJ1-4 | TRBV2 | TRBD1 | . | CASSRDRANEKLFF | TGTGCCAGCAGTCGGGACAGGGCTAATGAAAAACTGTTTTTT
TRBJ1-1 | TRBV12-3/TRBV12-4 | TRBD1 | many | CASTQGQGNTEAFF | TGTGCCAGCACCCAGGGACAGGGGAACACTGAAGCTTTCTTT
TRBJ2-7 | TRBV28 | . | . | CASTSSGRSSYEQYF | TGTGCCAGCACCAGTTCCGGACGGAGCTCCTACGAGCAGTACTTC
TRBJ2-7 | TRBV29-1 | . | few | CSVGQVLIGEQYF | TGCAGCGTTGGACAGGTCCTGATAGGCGAACAGTACTTC
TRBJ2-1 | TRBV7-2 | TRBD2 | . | CASSPLAGVYNEQFF | TGTGCCAGCAGCCCGCTAGCGGGAGTATACAATGAGCAGTTCTTC
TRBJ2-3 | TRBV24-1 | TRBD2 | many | CATSAGGREADTQYF | TGTGCCACCAGTGCCGGTGGGAGGGAAGCAGATACGCAGTATTTT
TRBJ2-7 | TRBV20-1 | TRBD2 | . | CSAKRGSYEQYF | TGCAGTGCTAAGCGGGGGAGCTACGAGCAGTACTTC
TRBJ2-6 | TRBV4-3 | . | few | CASSQGLLSGANVLTF | TGCGCCAGCAGCCAAGGCCTACTCTCTGGGGCCAACGTCCTGACTTTC
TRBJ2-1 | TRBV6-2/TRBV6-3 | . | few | CASSWVNSYNEQFF | TGTGCCAGCAGTTGGGTCAACTCCTACAATGAGCAGTTCTTC
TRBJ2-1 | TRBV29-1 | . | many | CSPTRQSGTTYNEQFF | TGCAGCCCAACTAGACAGAGCGGTACGACTTACAATGAGCAGTTCTTC
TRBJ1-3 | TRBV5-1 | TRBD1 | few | CASSAGTGSGNTIYF | TGCGCCAGCAGCGCTGGGACAGGGTCTGGAAACACCATATATTTT
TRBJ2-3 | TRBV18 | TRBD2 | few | CASSPGREGRYTQYF | TGTGCCAGCTCACCCGGCCGGGAGGGCCGATATACGCAGTATTTT
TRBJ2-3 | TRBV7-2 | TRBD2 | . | CASSRVDGRGDTQYF | TGTGCCAGCAGCAGGGTCGACGGGAGGGGAGATACGCAGTATTTT
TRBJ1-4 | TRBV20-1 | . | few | CSARGGANEKLFF | TGCAGTGCTCGAGGGGGGGCTAATGAAAAACTGTTTTTT
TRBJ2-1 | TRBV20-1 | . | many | CSASRNEQFF | TGCAGTGCTAGTCGGAATGAGCAGTTCTTC
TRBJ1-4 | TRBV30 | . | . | CAWSRTDEKLFF | TGTGCCTGGAGTCGGACGGATGAAAAACTGTTTTTT
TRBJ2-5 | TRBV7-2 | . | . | CASSLGGSYQETQYF | TGTGCCAGCAGCTTAGGCGGCAGCTACCAAGAGACCCAGTACTTC
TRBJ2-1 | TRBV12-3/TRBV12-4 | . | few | CASSLSWGVGGNEQFF | TGTGCCAGCAGTTTATCATGGGGGGTTGGGGGCAATGAGCAGTTCTTC
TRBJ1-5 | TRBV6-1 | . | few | CASSPSSHVDQPQHF | TGTGCCAGCAGCCCTTCGTCACACGTCGATCAGCCCCAGCATTTT
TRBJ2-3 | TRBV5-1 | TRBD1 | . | CASSWTGGAEADTQYF | TGCGCCAGCAGCTGGACAGGGGGCGCGGAGGCAGATACGCAGTATTTT
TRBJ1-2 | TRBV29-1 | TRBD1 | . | CSVGPDREYGYTF | TGCAGCGTTGGGCCGGACAGGGAGTATGGCTACACCTTC
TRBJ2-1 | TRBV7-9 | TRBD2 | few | CASSPRGTSAYNEQFF | TGTGCCAGCAGCCCCCGCGGGACTAGCGCATACAATGAGCAGTTCTTC
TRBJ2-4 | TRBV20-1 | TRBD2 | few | CSANPASGKNIQYF | TGCAGTGCCAACCCCGCTAGCGGCAAAAACATTCAGTACTTC
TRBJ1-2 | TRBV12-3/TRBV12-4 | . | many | CASSLAGNGYTF | TGTGCCAGCAGTTTAGCTGGGAACGGCTACACCTTC
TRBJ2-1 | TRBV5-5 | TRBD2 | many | CASSLVREGRNEQFF | TGTGCCAGCAGCTTGGTTCGGGAGGGCCGGAATGAGCAGTTCTTC
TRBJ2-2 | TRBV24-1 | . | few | CATSDAPGTGELFF | TGTGCCACCAGTGATGCACCGGGGACCGGGGAGCTGTTTTTT
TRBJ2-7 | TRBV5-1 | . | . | CASSHQGGSRYEQYF | TGCGCCAGCAGCCACCAGGGCGGTAGCCGCTACGAGCAGTACTTC